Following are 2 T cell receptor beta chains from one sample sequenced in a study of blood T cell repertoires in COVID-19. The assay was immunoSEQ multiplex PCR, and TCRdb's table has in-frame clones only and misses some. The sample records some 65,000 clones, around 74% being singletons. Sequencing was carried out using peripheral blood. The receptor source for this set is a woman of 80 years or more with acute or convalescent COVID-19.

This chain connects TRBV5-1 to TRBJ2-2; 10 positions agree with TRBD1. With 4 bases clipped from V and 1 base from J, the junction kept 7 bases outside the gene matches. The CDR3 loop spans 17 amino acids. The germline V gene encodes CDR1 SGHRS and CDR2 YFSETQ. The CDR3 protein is CASSLSRTGGNTGELFF. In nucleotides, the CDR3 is TGCGCCAGCAGCCTTTCCCGGACAGGGGGGAACACCGGGGAGCTGTTTTTT.

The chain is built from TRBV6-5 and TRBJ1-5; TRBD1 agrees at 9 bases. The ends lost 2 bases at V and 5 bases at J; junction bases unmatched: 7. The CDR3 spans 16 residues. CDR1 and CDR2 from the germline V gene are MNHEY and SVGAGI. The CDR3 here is CASSYTGQGSHQPQHF. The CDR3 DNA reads TGTGCCAGCAGTTACACGGGACAGGGCTCCCATCAGCCCCAGCATTTT.